Following are 17 T cell receptor beta chains from one sample sequenced in a study of T cell clonality in common variable immunodeficiency. The table came from immunoSEQ multiplex PCR; TCRdb's copy has only in-frame clones and leaves some out. The sample contains about 55,000 clones, none of them singletons. The sample taken for sequencing was peripheral blood mononuclear cells. The receptor set was obtained from a person aged 18 to 75 in good health.

This clone was seen repeatedly, ten times or more. The CDR3 bases that were read are TGTGCCAGCAGCTTCCCCTCGTCCCCCTACAATGAG. This sequence encodes CASSFPSSPYNE. The whole CDR3 is CASSFPSSPYNEQFF. V usage is TRBV13 and J usage is TRBJ2-1; D is ambiguous. The DNA ends 3 residues before the CDR3 does, and the rest of the CDR3 is filled in from the germline J gene. Trimming took 3 bases from V and 2 from J, leaving 11 bases between them. This CDR3 is 15 amino acids long. Per germline, CDR1 PRHDT and CDR2 FYEKMQ (reference sequence).

The sample holds many counts of this clone. The observed sequence ends 3 residues before the CDR3 terminus, with the missing tail filled in from the germline J gene. This chain joins TRBV5-1 and TRBJ2-2, with 8 positions matching TRBD1. Looked up from germline, CDR1 is SGHRS and CDR2 is YFSETQ. V lost 4 bases to trimming and J lost 1 base; unmatched junction nucleotides: 3. The CDR3 extends over 15 amino acids. The CDR3 DNA, read in part, is TGCGCCAGCAGCGGGGGGACAGGGAACACCGGGGAG. It yields the protein CASSGGTGNTGE. The entire CDR3 protein reads CASSGGTGNTGELFF.

This clone was observed many times. The read ends 3 residues shy of where the CDR3 ends; the end is completed using the germline J gene. This rearrangement joins TRBV6-1 to TRBJ1-1; D not resolved. Trimming removed 1 base from V and 7 bases from J, with 10 bases in between. Germline assignment: CDR1 MNHNS and CDR2 SASEGT. This CDR3 spans 13 amino acids. The CDR3 protein is CASSEDGYGEAFF. The covered CDR3 bases are TGTGCCAGCAGTGAAGACGGTTATGGTGAA.

At least ten counts were recorded for this clone. This CDR3 is CASSYSSMGGNTEAFF. The part of the CDR3 DNA that was read is TGTGCCAGCAGTTACTCTAGTATGGGGGGGAACACTGAA. The chain couples TRBV6-2 or TRBV6-3 to TRBJ1-1, with TRBD1 as a possible D gene (5 bases). The read is 3 residues too short to cover the CDR3 end, so that end is filled in from the germline J gene. Per germline, CDR1 MNHEY and CDR2 SVGEGT. V lost 0 bases and J lost 1, with 12 bases in between. The CDR3 is 16 amino acids.

The sample holds many counts of this clone. Read coverage stops 3 residues before the CDR3 terminus; the germline J gene supplies the remainder. The V gene is TRBV7-8, the J gene TRBJ1-2, with TRBD1 identical over 9 bases. The CDR3 totals 14 residues. Germline CDR1 reads SGHVS; CDR2 reads FQNEAQ. The J segment lost 4 bases and the V segment lost 9 bases, leaving 9 bases of the junction unmatched. Partial CDR3 DNA: TGTGCCAGTGCAACGGGACAGGGTGTCTATGGC. This encodes CASATGQGVYG. The full CDR3 sequence reads CASATGQGVYGYTF.

This clone was counted ten times or more. The read stops 3 residues short of the end of the CDR3; the missing end is completed from the germline J gene. This chain links TRBV19 with TRBJ1-5; D might be TRBD1 (5 bases). CDR3 length: 15 residues. CDR1 is LNHDA and CDR2 is SQIVND in the germline V gene (reference sequence). Trimming shortened V by 4 bases and J by 2 bases, and 12 bases separated the two germline ends. CDR3 loop: CASSTGFYGNQPQHF. The part of the CDR3 DNA that was read is TGTGCCAGTAGTACAGGGTTTTACGGCAATCAGCCC.

Ten or more counts support this clone. The read comes to an end 3 residues before the CDR3 does, leaving the germline J gene to fill in the end. The rearrangement joins TRBV28 to TRBJ2-5, with 7 bases that match TRBD2. V lost 2 bases, J lost 0 bases, and 3 bases stayed unmatched. CDR3 size: 15 residues. CDR1 is MDHEN and CDR2 is SYDVKM in the germline V gene. CDR3 sequence reads: CASSLPGGYQETQYF. CDR3 DNA (partial): TGTGCCAGCAGTTTACCGGGGGGATACCAAGAGACC.

This clone was seen a few times. The sequenced fragment ends 3 residues before the CDR3 boundary, so the rest is inferred from the germline J gene. The chain employs TRBV20-1 and TRBJ1-2, with no clear D. This CDR3 has 14 amino acids. Germline CDR1 DFQATT, CDR2 SNEGSKA (reference sequence). The covered CDR3 bases are TGCAGTGCTAGAGTAAGGCTTTTAACAGATACC. It codes for CSARVRLLTDT. In full, the CDR3 is CSARVRLLTDTYTF.

This clone was seen at least ten times. The sequenced fragment ends 3 residues before the CDR3 boundary, so the rest is inferred from the germline J gene. The chain has TRBV20-1 and TRBJ2-7; 7 bases fit TRBD2. Germline CDR1 is DFQATT and CDR2 is SNEGSKA (reference sequence). This CDR3 is built from 13 residues. The V gene end was trimmed by 3 bases and the J gene end by 1 base; junction bases not matched to a gene: 3. The CDR3 reads CSARLAASYEQYF. The CDR3 bases that were read are TGCAGTGCTAGGCTAGCGGCTTCCTACGAG.

The sample holds many counts of this clone. The read ends 3 residues early relative to the CDR3; the germline J gene fills the gap. The genes are TRBV5-4 and TRBJ2-5; 7 positions match TRBD1. This CDR3 has 13 amino acids. Germline V gives CDR1 SGHNT, CDR2 YYREEE (reference sequence). The J segment lost 5 bases and the V segment lost 3 bases, leaving 4 bases of the junction unmatched. Incomplete CDR3 DNA: TGTGCCAGCAGCTCTGAACAGGGGGAGACC. Its protein is CASSSEQGET. The whole CDR3 protein reads CASSSEQGETQYF.

There are many counts of this clone. The CDR3 end is not reached by the read, which stops 3 residues before it; the germline J gene fills it in. The chain uses TRBV20-1 and TRBJ2-2; D call uncertain. Germline CDR1 and CDR2: DFQATT and SNEGSKA (reference sequence). The CDR3 covers 16 residues. The CDR3 sequence is CSARDRISSYNSPLFF. The CDR3 bases that were read are TGCAGTGCTAGAGATCGAATCTCCTCCTATAATTCACCG.

This clone was counted many times. Read coverage stops 3 residues before the CDR3 terminus; the germline J gene supplies the remainder. V is TRBV29-1 and J is TRBJ1-4; TRBD1 is a possible D gene (5 bases). This CDR3 is 12 amino acids long. The V gene lost 3 bases and the J gene lost 8 bases, with 10 bases spanning the gap. Germline V CDR1 and CDR2: SQVTM, ANQGSEA. The CDR3 protein is CSVEVGGEKLFF. The covered CDR3 bases are TGCAGCGTTGAGGTGGGGGGGGAAAAA.

Comment on this clone: The read comes to an end 3 residues before the CDR3 does, leaving the germline J gene to fill in the end. The chain joins TRBV19 to TRBJ1-2; no clear D gene. Per the germline V gene, CDR1 is LNHDA and CDR2 is SQIVND (reference sequence). This CDR3 is 17 amino acids long. Incomplete CDR3 DNA: TGTGCCAGTAGTATCTCTGGACTAGCGGCTAGCACAGATACC. Its protein is CASSISGLAASTDT. The CDR3 reads in full as CASSISGLAASTDTYTF.

This clone was detected many times. The read ends 3 residues before the CDR3 terminus; that terminus is restored from the germline J gene. The chain couples TRBV19 to TRBJ1-1; D may be TRBD1 (6 bases). Germline CDR1 is LNHDA and CDR2 is SQIVND (reference sequence). The CDR3 runs to 15 residues. V was shortened by 10 bases and J by 5 bases, with 23 bases between the two germline ends. The CDR3 DNA, read in part, is TGTGCCACTAGACTCGGGGACACCGGGGGGACTGAA. This sequence encodes CATRLGDTGGTE. The full CDR3 protein reads CATRLGDTGGTEAFF.

This clone was seen repeatedly, ten times or more. The read ends 3 residues early relative to the CDR3; the germline J gene fills the gap. The chain carries TRBV20-1 and TRBJ1-6, with 7 positions matching TRBD1. The CDR3 is 15 amino acids. V shed 2 bases and J 7 bases; nucleotides not matched to a gene: 8. CDR1 and CDR2 from the germline V gene are DFQATT and SNEGSKA (reference sequence). CDR3 bases read: TGCAGTGCTAGAAAACCGGGACAGTCAAATTCACCC. Its protein is CSARKPGQSNSP. The whole CDR3 protein reads CSARKPGQSNSPLHF.

This clone was seen repeatedly, ten times or more. Read coverage stops 3 residues before the CDR3 terminus; the germline J gene supplies the remainder. V is TRBV20-1 and J is TRBJ2-1, with 8 nucleotides matching TRBD2. With V trimmed by 5 bases and J by 2 bases, 14 bases remained unmatched. This CDR3 has 17 residues. Per the germline V gene, CDR1 is DFQATT and CDR2 is SNEGSKA (reference sequence). The CDR3 loop reads CSAGGGRTPNPYNEQFF. The covered CDR3 bases are TGCAGTGCTGGGGGCGGGAGGACCCCAAACCCCTACAATGAG.

This clone was found many times. The CDR3 extends 3 residues past the end of the read, so its final part is completed from the germline J gene. The V gene is TRBV7-8, the J gene TRBJ2-3; D gene ambiguous. The CDR3 has 13 residues. V lost 5 bases to trimming and J lost 6 bases, with 12 bases between them. Germline V lookup: CDR1 SGHVS, CDR2 FQNEAQ. The part of the CDR3 DNA that was read is TGTGCCAGCAGCGTTTTTTCTAGGGATACG. Its protein product is CASSVFSRDT. The whole CDR3 is CASSVFSRDTQYF.